This T cell receptor (beta chain) was profiled in a study of blood T cell repertoires in COVID-19. Background on the study: COVID-19 samples from acute and convalescent phases originated in the United States, Italy and Spain. The cDNA or gDNA used as material had been derived from T cells, B-cell-depleted T cells, or PBMCs.

The junction had 11 bases not matched to a gene; V was cut back by 0 bases and J by 6 bases. CDR1 SQVTM and CDR2 ANQGSEA come from the germline V gene. The CDR3 loop spans 15 amino acids. In the authors' methods: How many nucleated cells were present was estimated from reference gene primer amplification. Clones were sequenced by immunoSEQ multiplex PCR, and TCRdb holds only the in-frame ones, with some missing. The V and J calls and clone size are taken from that table; D and trimming were inferred from the DNA. The sample includes over 95,000 clones, roughly 76% of them seen just once. This receptor was taken from a human donor in a cohort sampled during active COVID-19. V and J are TRBV29-1 and TRBJ2-7; the match to TRBD2 covers 7 bases. Sequencing was done on a sample of peripheral blood. CDR3 protein: CSVEDRGRAEGEQYF. DNA of the CDR3: TGCAGCGTTGAAGATCGTGGGAGGGCCGAAGGCGAGCAGTACTTC.